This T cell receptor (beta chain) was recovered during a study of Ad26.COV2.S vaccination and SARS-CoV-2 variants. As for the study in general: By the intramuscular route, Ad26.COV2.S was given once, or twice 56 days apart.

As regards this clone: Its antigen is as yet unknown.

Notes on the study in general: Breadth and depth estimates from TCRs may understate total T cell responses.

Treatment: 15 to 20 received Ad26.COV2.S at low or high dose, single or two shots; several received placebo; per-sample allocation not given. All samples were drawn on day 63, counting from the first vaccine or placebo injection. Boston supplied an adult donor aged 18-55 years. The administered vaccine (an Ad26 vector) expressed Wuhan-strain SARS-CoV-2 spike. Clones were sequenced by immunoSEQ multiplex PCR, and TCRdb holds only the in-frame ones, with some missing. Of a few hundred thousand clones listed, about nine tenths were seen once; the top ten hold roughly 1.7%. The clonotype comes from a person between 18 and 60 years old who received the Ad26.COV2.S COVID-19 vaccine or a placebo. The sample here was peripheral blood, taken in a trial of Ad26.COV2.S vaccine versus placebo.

The CDR3 sequence is CASSVGHGGRAFF. CDR3 DNA: TGTGCCAGCAGCGTAGGACATGGGGGGAGAGCTTTCTTT. The V call is TRBV9, the J call TRBJ1-1; possible D gene TRBD1, 5 bases. Trimming shortened V by 0 bases and J by 10 bases, and 13 bases separated the two germline ends. The CDR3 sequence is 13 residues long. Germline-derived CDR1 and CDR2 are SGDLS and YYNGEE.